This T cell receptor (beta chain) was profiled in a study of T cells in Graves' hyperthyroidism and ophthalmopathy. In its sample, this clonotype was seen a few times. CDR3 length equals 12 residues. Germline assignment: CDR1 ENHRY and CDR2 SYGVKD. V lost 6 bases and J 2 bases, leaving 8 bases between the germline ends. There were TCR beta CDR3 regions amplified from RNA transcripts. HTBI primers were used for first-round RT-PCR of the TCR CDR3. TCRdb used MiXCR to reprocess the multiplex PCR reads, holding one entry per CDR3 protein. The sample contains about 210,000 distinct CDR3 sequences, 15% to 20% of which appear only once.

The sequencing input was blood. The rearrangement uses TRBV10-3 and TRBJ2-7; TRBD1 is a possible D gene (5 bases). This sequence originates from a man aged 50-59 years with Graves' hyperthyroidism. Here the CDR3 reads CAIRTETYEQYF. The CDR3 DNA follows: TGTGCCATCAGGACAGAGACCTACGAGCAGTACTTC.